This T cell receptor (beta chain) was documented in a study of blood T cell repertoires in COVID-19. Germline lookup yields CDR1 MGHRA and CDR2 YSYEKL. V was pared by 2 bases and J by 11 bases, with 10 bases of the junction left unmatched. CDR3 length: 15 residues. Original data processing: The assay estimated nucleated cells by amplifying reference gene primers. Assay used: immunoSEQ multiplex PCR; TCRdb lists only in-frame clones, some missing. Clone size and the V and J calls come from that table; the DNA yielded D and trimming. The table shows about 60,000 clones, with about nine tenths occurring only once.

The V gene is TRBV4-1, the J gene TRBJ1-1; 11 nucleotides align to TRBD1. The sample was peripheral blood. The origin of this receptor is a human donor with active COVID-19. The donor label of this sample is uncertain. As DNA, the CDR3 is TGCGCCAGCAGCCAACCTCCCGGGACAGGGGGAAGGGCTTTCTTT. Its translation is CASSQPPGTGGRAFF.